These 2 T cell receptor beta chains were sequenced from one sample in a study of pediatric ulcerative colitis. The table came from immunoSEQ multiplex PCR; TCRdb's copy has only in-frame clones and leaves some out. This sample has 40,000 to 60,000 clones, with over 70% found just once. The rectum was sampled with one to two pinch biopsies at colonoscopy. Source material: gut tissue. These receptor sequences come from a girl under 18 with moderate ulcerative colitis.

This chain links TRBV4-1 with TRBJ2-2; a possible D gene is TRBD2 (6 bases). The V gene's germline CDR1 is MGHRA and CDR2 YSYEKL. The length of the CDR3 is 16 residues. V was pared by 2 bases and J by 7 bases, with 17 bases between. The CDR3 DNA is TGCGCCAGCAGCCAACCGACTAGGAGGTTCGGCGGGGAGCTGTTTTTT. Translated, it gives CASSQPTRRFGGELFF.

This chain joins TRBV30 and TRBJ1-1; no definite D call. Germline V gene data show CDR1 as GTSNPN and CDR2 as SVGIG (reference sequence). V lost 0 bases, J lost 6 bases, and 11 bases lay in between. This CDR3 is built from 13 residues. The CDR3 region has the DNA TGTGCCTGGAGTGTTTCCGGGTTCGCTGAAGCTTTCTTT. This translates into CAWSVSGFAEAFF. Supplemented by reference TRBV30 and TRBJ1-1, the full variable domain reads SQTIHQWPATLVQPVGSPLSLECTVEGTSNPNLYWYRQAAGRGLQLLFYSVGIGQISSEVPQNLSASRPQDRQFILSSKKLLLSDSGFYLCAWSVSGFAEAFFGQGTRLTVV.